These 18 T cell receptor beta chains came from one sample sequenced in a study of long-term antiretroviral therapy in people with HIV. Samples were assayed with immunoSEQ v3.0 at survey level. Clones were sequenced by immunoSEQ multiplex PCR, and TCRdb holds only the in-frame ones, with some missing. The repertoire consists of 10,000 to 15,000 clones, with over 75% occurring once and the leading ten covering around 15%. The sample in question was unsorted PBMCs, obtained 1.3 years after starting antiretroviral therapy. These receptors were taken from a woman under 30 with HIV.

The chain is built from TRBV19 and TRBJ1-1, with D uncertain. Germline V gene data show CDR1 as LNHDA and CDR2 as SQIVND (reference sequence). This CDR3 comprises 14 residues. Between the trimmed V and J ends, which lost 5 bases and 0 bases, there was a span of 10 bases. The CDR3 here is CASSESVMNTEAFF. Written as DNA, the CDR3 is TGTGCCAGTAGTGAAAGCGTCATGAACACTGAAGCTTTCTTT.

This chain connects TRBV29-1 to TRBJ2-1, with a weak D call TRBD2 (5 bases). In germline, CDR1 is SQVTM, CDR2 ANQGSEA. V was shortened by 2 bases and J by 8 bases, with 10 bases between the two germline ends. The CDR3 covers 12 residues. The DNA of the CDR3 is TGCAGCGTTGAAAGTCTAGCCTATGAGCAGTTCTTC. This translates into CSVESLAYEQFF.

The chain joins TRBV28 to TRBJ1-2; 9 positions agree with TRBD1. CDR1 is MDHEN, CDR2 SYDVKM, per germline. This CDR3 has 14 amino acids. V shed 6 bases and J 4 bases; nucleotides not matched to a gene: 6. The CDR3 is CASRGTGSTYGYTF. The CDR3 nucleotides are TGTGCCAGCAGGGGGACAGGGTCCACCTATGGCTACACCTTC.

The V and J genes are TRBV7-2 and TRBJ2-3, with 9 positions matching TRBD2. The CDR3 runs to 18 residues. Germline V CDR1 and CDR2: SGHTA, FQGNSA. Trimming cost V 5 bases and J 1 base; bases outside gene matches: 13. The CDR3 DNA sequence: TGTGCCAGCAGCGGTCCCCACGAATTAGCGGGGGGCACAGATACGCAGTATTTT. Residues: CASSGPHELAGGTDTQYF.

This clone appeared a few times. This sequence joins TRBV4-3 and TRBJ1-5; 9 bases agree with TRBD1. Germline V gene data show CDR1 as LGHNA and CDR2 as YSLEER. V trimming: 3 bases; J trimming: 7 bases; junction bases outside the gene matches: 4. The CDR3 has 14 residues. CDR3 loop: CASSQDRGRQPQHF. The CDR3 DNA reads as TGCGCCAGCAGCCAGGACAGGGGACGACAGCCCCAGCATTTT.

The chain couples TRBV28 to TRBJ2-3; 8 nucleotides align to TRBD2. With V trimmed by 6 bases and J by 2 bases, 7 bases remained unmatched. Germline CDR1 and CDR2: MDHEN and SYDVKM. The CDR3 sequence is 15 residues long. The CDR3 loop is CASRGASGFTDTQYF. The CDR3 coding sequence is TGTGCCAGCAGGGGCGCTAGCGGGTTCACAGATACGCAGTATTTT.

The chain is built from TRBV28 and TRBJ1-1; no firm D call. V gave up 3 bases and J gave up 1 base, with 6 bases separating them. CDR1 and CDR2 from the germline V gene are MDHEN and SYDVKM. This CDR3 has 13 amino acids. As DNA, the CDR3 is TGTGCCAGCAGTTTGGCCCCGAACACTGAAGCTTTCTTT. Amino acid sequence: CASSLAPNTEAFF.

J is TRBJ2-1 and V is TRBV6-5; TRBD2 matches 11 bases. The CDR3 runs 15 residues. CDR1 and CDR2 from the germline V gene are MNHEY and SVGAGI. Trimming at V came to 4 bases and at J to 4 bases, leaving 3 bases not matched to a gene. The CDR3 sequence is CASSLAGGAYNEQFF. CDR3 bases: TGTGCCAGCAGTTTAGCGGGGGGGGCTTACAATGAGCAGTTCTTC.

This chain connects TRBV6-6 to TRBJ2-7; D is uncertain. The V end lost 6 bases, the J end lost 4 bases, and 4 bases lay between the germline ends. The germline V gene encodes CDR1 MNHNY and CDR2 SVGAGI (reference sequence). The CDR3 is 10 amino acids. The CDR3 loop is CASRDYEQYF. CDR3 DNA sequence: TGTGCCAGCAGGGATTACGAGCAGTACTTC.

The chain employs TRBV7-2 and TRBJ2-5; D may be TRBD2 (5 bases). V lost 7 bases, J lost 4 bases, and 16 bases lay in between. The CDR3 is made up of 14 amino acids. The germline gives CDR1 SGHTA, CDR2 FQGNSA. CDR3 in amino acids: CASNPRGLAETQYF. CDR3 DNA sequence: TGTGCCAGCAACCCAAGAGGGTTGGCAGAGACCCAGTACTTC. Filled out from reference TRBV7-2 and TRBJ2-5, the complete variable domain reads GAGVSQSPSNKVTEKGKDVELRCDPISGHTALYWYRQSLGQGLEFLIYFQGNSAPDKSGLPSDRFSAERTGGSVSTLTIQRTQQEDSAVYLCASNPRGLAETQYFGPGTRLLVL.

V and J are TRBV20-1 and TRBJ2-3; tentatively, D is TRBD2 (7 bases). CDR1 is DFQATT and CDR2 is SNEGSKA in the germline V gene (reference sequence). The CDR3 runs 11 residues. Trimming took 6 bases from V and 8 from J, leaving 12 bases between them. CDR3 bases: TGCAGTGCCCGCCGGGGGGCTACGCAGTATTTT. Its protein is CSARRGATQYF.

V gene TRBV4-1 combines with J gene TRBJ1-2; D is unclear. Germline V lookup: CDR1 MGHRA, CDR2 YSYEKL. Trimming cost V 1 base and J 5 bases, with 8 bases left between them. CDR3 length equals 13 residues. Here the CDR3 DNA reads TGCGCCAGCAGCCAAGCTAGGGAATATGGCTACACCTTC. It yields the protein CASSQAREYGYTF.

The chain links TRBV6-1 to TRBJ1-5; no firm D call. With 5 bases removed from V and 5 bases from J, the gap between germline ends came to 10 bases. Germline CDR1 and CDR2: MNHNS and SASEGT. The CDR3 extends over 13 amino acids. DNA for the CDR3: TGTGCCAGCAGTTCCGATCCCCATCAGCCCCAGCATTTT. Translation: CASSSDPHQPQHF.

This clone is labeled as medium-sized. For the CDR3, the DNA is TGTGCCATCAGTGCAGAAGACTACGAGCAGTACTTC. It codes for CAISAEDYEQYF. The chain uses TRBV10-3 and TRBJ2-7; the D is unclear. The CDR3 contains 12 residues. Looked up from germline, CDR1 is ENHRY and CDR2 is SYGVKD. Deletions cut 4 bases from V and 3 bases from J, with 7 bases between.

The chain uses TRBV11-3 and TRBJ2-3, with 10 bases lining up with TRBD2. V shed 10 bases, J shed 4 bases, and the junction held 14 bases outside the gene matches. The CDR3 runs to 16 residues. Germline values: CDR1 SGHNT, CDR2 YENEEA. CDR3 DNA sequence: TGTGCCACCACCGCCCCCCTAGCGGGAGTATCAGATACGCAGTATTTT. Translation gives CATTAPLAGVSDTQYF.

This clone was detected only a few times. The CDR3 nucleotides read TGTGCCAGCAGCTTAGGGCTGGACGGACTGAACACTGAAGCTTTCTTT. This sequence encodes CASSLGLDGLNTEAFF. The J gene is TRBJ1-1, the V gene TRBV7-2; no clear D gene. The CDR3 runs 16 residues. Germline loops: CDR1 SGHTA, CDR2 FQGNSA. V was cut by 1 base and J by 0 bases, with 12 bases left in between.

The gene calls are TRBV7-9 and TRBJ2-2; tentative D call: TRBD1 (6 bases). Germline lookup yields CDR1 SEHNR and CDR2 FQNEAQ (reference sequence). The CDR3 spans 14 residues. The V end was cut by 4 bases, the J end by 10 bases, with 16 bases between. Written as DNA, the CDR3 is TGTGCCAGCAGCTCAAGGACAGACCTGGTGGAGCTGTTTTTT. Translation gives CASSSRTDLVELFF.

The J gene is TRBJ2-7, the V gene TRBV18; D possibly uses TRBD1 or TRBD2 (6 bases each). CDR1 is KGHSH, CDR2 LQKENI, per germline. Trimming pared 3 bases from V and 2 bases from J, leaving 14 bases between. CDR3 length: 15 residues. The CDR3 DNA follows: TGTGCCAGCTCACCCTCGGGGGCCCCGGCCTACGAGCAGTACTTC. Translation gives CASSPSGAPAYEQYF.